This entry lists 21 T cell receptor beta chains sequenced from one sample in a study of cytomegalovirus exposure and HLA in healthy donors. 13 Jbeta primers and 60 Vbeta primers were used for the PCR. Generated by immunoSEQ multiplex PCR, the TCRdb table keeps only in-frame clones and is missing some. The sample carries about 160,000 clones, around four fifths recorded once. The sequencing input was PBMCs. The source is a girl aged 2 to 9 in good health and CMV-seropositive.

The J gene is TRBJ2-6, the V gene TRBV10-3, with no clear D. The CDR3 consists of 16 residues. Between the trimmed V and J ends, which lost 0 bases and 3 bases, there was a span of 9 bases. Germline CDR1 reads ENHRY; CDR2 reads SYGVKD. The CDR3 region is CAISESLEVGANVLTF. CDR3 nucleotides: TGTGCCATCAGTGAGTCGTTAGAGGTTGGGGCCAACGTCCTGACTTTC.

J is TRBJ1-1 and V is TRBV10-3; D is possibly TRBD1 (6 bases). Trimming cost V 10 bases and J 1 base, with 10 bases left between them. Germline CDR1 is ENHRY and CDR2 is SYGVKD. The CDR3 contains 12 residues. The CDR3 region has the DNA TGTGCCACAGTACAGGGGAACACTGAAGCTTTCTTT. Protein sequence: CATVQGNTEAFF.

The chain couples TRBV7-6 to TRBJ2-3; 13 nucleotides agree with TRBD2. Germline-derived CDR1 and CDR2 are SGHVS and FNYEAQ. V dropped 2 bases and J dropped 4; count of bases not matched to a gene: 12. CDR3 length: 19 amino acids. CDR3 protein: CASSLLATTSGRWADTQYF. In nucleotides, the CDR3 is TGTGCCAGCAGCTTACTCGCGACGACTAGCGGGAGGTGGGCAGATACGCAGTATTTT.

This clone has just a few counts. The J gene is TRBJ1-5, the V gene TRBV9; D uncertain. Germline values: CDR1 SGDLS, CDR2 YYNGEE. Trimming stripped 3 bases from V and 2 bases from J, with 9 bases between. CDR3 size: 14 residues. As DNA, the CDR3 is TGTGCCAGCAGCGCCGACTTGGGCAATCAGCCCCAGCATTTT. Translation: CASSADLGNQPQHF.

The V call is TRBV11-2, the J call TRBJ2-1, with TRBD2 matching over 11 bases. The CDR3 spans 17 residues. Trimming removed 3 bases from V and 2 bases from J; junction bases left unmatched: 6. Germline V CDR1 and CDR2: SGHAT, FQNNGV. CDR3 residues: CASSFGLAGSTYNEQFF. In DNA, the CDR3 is TGTGCCAGCAGCTTTGGACTAGCGGGTTCCACCTACAATGAGCAGTTCTTC.

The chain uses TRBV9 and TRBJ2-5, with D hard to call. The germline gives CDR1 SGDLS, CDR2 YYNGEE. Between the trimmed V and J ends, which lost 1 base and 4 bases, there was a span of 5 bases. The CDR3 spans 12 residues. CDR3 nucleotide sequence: TGTGCCAGCAGCGTATCGGGAGAGACCCAGTACTTC. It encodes CASSVSGETQYF.

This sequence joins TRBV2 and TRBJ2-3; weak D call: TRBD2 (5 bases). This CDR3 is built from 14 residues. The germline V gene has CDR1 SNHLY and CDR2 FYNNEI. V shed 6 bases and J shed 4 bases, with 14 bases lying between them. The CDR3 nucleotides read TGTGCCAGCAGCCCACGGGATCGAGCAGATACGCAGTATTTT. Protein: CASSPRDRADTQYF.

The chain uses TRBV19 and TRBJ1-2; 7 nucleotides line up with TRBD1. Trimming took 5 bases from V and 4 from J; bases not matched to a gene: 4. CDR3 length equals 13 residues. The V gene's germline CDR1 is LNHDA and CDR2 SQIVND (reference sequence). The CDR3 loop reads CASSPTGAYGYTF. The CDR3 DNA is TGTGCCAGTAGTCCCACAGGGGCCTATGGCTACACCTTC. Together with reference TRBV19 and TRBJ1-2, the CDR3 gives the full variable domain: DGGITQSPKYLFRKEGQNVTLSCEQNLNHDAMYWYRQDPGQGLRLIYYSQIVNDFQKGDIAEGYSVSREKKESFPLTVTSAQKNPTAFYLCASSPTGAYGYTFGSGTRLTVV.

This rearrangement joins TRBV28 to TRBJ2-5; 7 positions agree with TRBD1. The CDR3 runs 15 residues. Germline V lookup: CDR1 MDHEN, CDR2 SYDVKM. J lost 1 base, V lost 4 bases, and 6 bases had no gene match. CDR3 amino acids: CASSSSGTAQETQYF. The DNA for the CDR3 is TGTGCCAGCAGTTCCTCCGGGACAGCCCAAGAGACCCAGTACTTC.

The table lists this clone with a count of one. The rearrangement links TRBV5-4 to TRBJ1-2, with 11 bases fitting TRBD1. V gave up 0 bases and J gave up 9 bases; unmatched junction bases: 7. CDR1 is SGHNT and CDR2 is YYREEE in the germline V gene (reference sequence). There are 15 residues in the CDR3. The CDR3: CASSLAGTGGRRYTF. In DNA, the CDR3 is TGTGCCAGCAGCTTGGCCGGGACAGGGGGTAGACGCTACACCTTC.

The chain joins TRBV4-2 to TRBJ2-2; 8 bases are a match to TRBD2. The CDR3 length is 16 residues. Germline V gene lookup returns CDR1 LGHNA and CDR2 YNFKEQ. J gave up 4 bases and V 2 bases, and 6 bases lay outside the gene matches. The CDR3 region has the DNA TGTGCCAGCAGCCAAAGGTCCGGGAGGGTCACCGGGGAGCTGTTTTTT. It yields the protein CASSQRSGRVTGELFF.

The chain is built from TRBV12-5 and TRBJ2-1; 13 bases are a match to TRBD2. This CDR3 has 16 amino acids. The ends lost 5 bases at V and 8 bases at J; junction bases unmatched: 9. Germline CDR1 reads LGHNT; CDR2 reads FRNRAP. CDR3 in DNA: TGTGCTAGTGGTACAACTAGCGGGAGGGCCATCCATGAGCAGTTCTTC. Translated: CASGTTSGRAIHEQFF.

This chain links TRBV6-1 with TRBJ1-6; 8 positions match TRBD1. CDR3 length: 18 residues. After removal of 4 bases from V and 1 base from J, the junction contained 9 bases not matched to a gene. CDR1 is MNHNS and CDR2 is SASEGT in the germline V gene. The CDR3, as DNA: TGTGCCAGCAGTGTCACTCGGACAGGGCGATCCTATAATTCACCCCTCCACTTT. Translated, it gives CASSVTRTGRSYNSPLHF.

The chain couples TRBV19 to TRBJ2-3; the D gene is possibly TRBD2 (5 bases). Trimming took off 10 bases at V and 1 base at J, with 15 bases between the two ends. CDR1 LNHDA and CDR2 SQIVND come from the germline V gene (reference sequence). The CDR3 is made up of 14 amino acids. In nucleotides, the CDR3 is TGTGCCACCCAACCCCACGGGGGCACAGATACGCAGTATTTT. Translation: CATQPHGGTDTQYF. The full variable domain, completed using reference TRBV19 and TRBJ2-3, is DGGITQSPKYLFRKEGQNVTLSCEQNLNHDAMYWYRQDPGQGLRLIYYSQIVNDFQKGDIAEGYSVSREKKESFPLTVTSAQKNPTAFYLCATQPHGGTDTQYFGPGTRLTVL.

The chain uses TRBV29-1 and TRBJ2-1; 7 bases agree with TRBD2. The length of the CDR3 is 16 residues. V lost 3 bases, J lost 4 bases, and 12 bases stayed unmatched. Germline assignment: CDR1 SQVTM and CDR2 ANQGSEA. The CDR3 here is CSVEGFRLASYNEQFF. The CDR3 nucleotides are TGCAGCGTTGAGGGCTTTAGACTAGCTTCATACAATGAGCAGTTCTTC.

Here the CDR3 reads CASSSIQGARAEAFF. DNA for the CDR3: TGTGCCAGCAGCTCAATCCAGGGGGCGCGCGCTGAAGCTTTCTTT. This chain links TRBV7-9 with TRBJ1-1; TRBD1 matches at 8 bases. The V and J ends lost 4 bases and 6 bases, in that order; junction bases with no gene match: 10. CDR3 length equals 15 residues. CDR1 SEHNR and CDR2 FQNEAQ come from the germline V gene (reference sequence).

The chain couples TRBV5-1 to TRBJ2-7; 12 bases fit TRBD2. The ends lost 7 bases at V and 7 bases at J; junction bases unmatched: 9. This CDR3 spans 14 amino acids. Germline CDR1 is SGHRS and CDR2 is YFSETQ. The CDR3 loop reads CASSRLAGEKEQYF. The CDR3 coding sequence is TGCGCCAGCTCCCGACTAGCGGGAGAAAAGGAGCAGTACTTC. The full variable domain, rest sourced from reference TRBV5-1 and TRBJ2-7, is KAGVTQTPRYLIKTRGQQVTLSCSPISGHRSVSWYQQTPGQGLQFLFEYFSETQRNKGNFPGRFSGRQFSNSRSEMNVSTLELGDSALYLCASSRLAGEKEQYFGPGTRLTVT.

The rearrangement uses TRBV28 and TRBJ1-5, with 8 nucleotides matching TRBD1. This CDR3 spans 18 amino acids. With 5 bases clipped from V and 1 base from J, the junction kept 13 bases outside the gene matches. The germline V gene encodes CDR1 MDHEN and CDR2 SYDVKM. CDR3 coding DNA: TGTGCCAGCAGTCAATTGCAGGGGGCGCGGGGGAGCAATCAGCCCCAGCATTTT. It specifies CASSQLQGARGSNQPQHF.

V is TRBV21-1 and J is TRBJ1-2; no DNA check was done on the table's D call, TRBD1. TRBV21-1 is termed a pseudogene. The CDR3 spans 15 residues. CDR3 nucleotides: TGTGCCAGCAGCATTGTGGGGGACATCTCCTATGGCTACACCTTC. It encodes CASSIVGDISYGYTF.

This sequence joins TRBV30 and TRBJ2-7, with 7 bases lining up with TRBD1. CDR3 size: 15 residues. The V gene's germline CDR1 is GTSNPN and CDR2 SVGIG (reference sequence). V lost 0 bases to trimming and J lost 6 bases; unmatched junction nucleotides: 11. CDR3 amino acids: CAWSVQRGQRREQYF. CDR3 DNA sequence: TGTGCCTGGAGTGTACAGAGGGGGCAACGTCGCGAGCAGTACTTC.

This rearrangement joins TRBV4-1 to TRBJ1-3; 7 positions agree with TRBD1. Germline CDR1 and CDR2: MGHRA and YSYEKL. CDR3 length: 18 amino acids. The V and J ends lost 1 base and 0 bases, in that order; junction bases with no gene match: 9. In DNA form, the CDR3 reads TGCGCCAGCAGCCAAGGACCGCTACAGGGGCGCTCTGGAAACACCATATATTTT. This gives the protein CASSQGPLQGRSGNTIYF.